The subject of this entry is one TCR beta chain. Antigen: not known. The method was immunoSEQ multiplex PCR; TCRdb's version includes in-frame clones alone and lacks a portion of them. The sample lists some 110,000 clones; around 86% were seen once. These data come from a study of cytomegalovirus exposure and HLA in healthy donors. Study-wide results and caveats: Using the classifier, cytomegalovirus status was reportedly diagnosed with high specificity and sensitivity. The study flagged 150 to 200 TCR beta chains as cytomegalovirus-associated.

Germline lookup yields CDR1 MNHEY and CDR2 SVGAGI. The CDR3 has 16 residues. The V end lost 0 bases, the J end lost 3 bases, and 12 bases lay between the germline ends. The chain has TRBV6-5 and TRBJ1-3; D gene ambiguous. Sequencing used PBMCs. The clonotype was recovered from a woman under 30 in good health and CMV-seropositive. The CDR3 protein is CASSYSSGGHGNTIYF. In DNA form, the CDR3 reads TGTGCCAGCAGTTACTCGAGTGGAGGGCATGGAAACACCATATATTTT.